Detailed here is one T cell receptor beta chain. The target of this receptor is not known. No base quality values were provided; no much bigger clone lies one nucleotide off. RNA was extracted using the RNeasy kit, and roughly 0.45 to 1 microgram was reverse transcribed with random hexamers. The immunoSEQ multiplex PCR assay, covering 54 Vbeta and 13 Jbeta segments, was used to amplify TCR beta CDR3 regions. PCR amplification bias was corrected using a synthetic template baseline for primer optimization and computational correction. The authors processed their data as follows. Only productive sequences were kept, with reads annotated to V, D and J genes according to IMGT and analyzed in immunoSEQ Analyzer. Clonality was computed as one minus Shannon entropy normalized by log2 of the number of productive unique sequences. Public and private clones were assessed among the 100 most prevalent clones of each patient and control. A clone was defined as Susac-specific if it was absent from the healthy and MS cohorts, from 950 to 1,300 published viral clones and from other ImmuneACCESS disease sequences. Starting from the raw public reads, TCRdb applied fastp trimming at Q25, assembled clones with MiXCR and retained in-frame beta chains. Entries that share a CDR3 protein sequence are merged under the most common genes and DNA. TCRdb assigned the V and J calls; the authors' analysis was not used. The sample table shows roughly 88,000 distinct CDR3 sequences, and 96% are seen once. The top ten clones comprise roughly 0.4% of the sample.

Peripheral blood CD8+ and CD4+ T cells from healthy donors, Susac syndrome patients and multiple sclerosis patients were profiled using high-throughput TCR beta sequencing. Susac syndrome patients met recently defined diagnostic criteria for definite or probable disease. Bulk CD8+ and CD4+ T cells were purified magnetically by negative isolation, whereas CD8+ TEMRA cells were enriched by FACS. Blood was collected in EDTA tubes and processed within 24 hours, with PBMCs isolated through density gradient centrifugation. PBMCs intended for TCR sequencing were cryopreserved in liquid nitrogen and thawed later in a water bath at 37 degrees C. The sorted or isolated CD4+, CD8+ and CD8+ TEMRA cells reached a purity of at least 90%. As encoded in the germline V gene, CDR1 is SQVTM while CDR2 is ANQGSEA. Taken from cysteine to phenylalanine, the CDR3 has 15 residues. Solely the CDR3 DNA is kept, with 45 bases framed from the first base. Deletion took 6 bases off V and 2 bases off J, with a span of 18 bases between the germline ends.

This sample was included in a study of CD8 T cells in Susac syndrome (dated by TCRdb to the late 2010s). General notes on the study: Among the Susac syndrome patients who were sequenced, clinically active disease was present in more than 5 and clinical remission was observed in under ten. At blood withdrawal, Susac syndrome patients were either therapy-naive, taking corticosteroids (in some cases with IVIg as well), or taking IVIg alone. Whether CD8+ T cell activation and differentiation in Susac syndrome was antigen driven was tested using repertoire sequencing. The clonality of the CD8+ T cell repertoire was compared across over 10 healthy donors, roughly 14 Susac syndrome patients and about 16 multiple sclerosis patients. Broad study findings and their caveats: The study acknowledged that relatively few individuals were included in the TCR sequencing and HLA analysis. CD8+ repertoires in Susac syndrome showed clonal expansion, which was highest in CD8+ TEMRA cells and was greater in clinically active patients than in remitting patients. In the total CD8+ and CD8+ TEMRA repertoires, roughly 15 and five Susac-specific public clones, respectively, were identified.

The TCR originated in a human donor with Susac syndrome. Sequences were obtained from CD8+ T cells from PBMCs. The chain is made from TRBV29-1 and TRBJ2-3; TRBD2 is perhaps the D gene, given 7 matching bases. In nucleotides, the sequence is TGCAGCGTGGGGTATGCGGGGGCCTACACAGATACGCAGTATTTT. Its coded protein is CSVGYAGAYTDTQYF.